This T cell receptor (beta chain) was identified in a study of T cells after yellow fever vaccination. Study-wide points: Once the booster was given, most primary-vaccination clones reappeared, at around 96% for CD4 and 88% for CD8.

TCRdb passed the 5' RACE reads through MiXCR, listing each CDR3 protein once. The table lists a few hundred thousand distinct CDR3 sequences, about a sixth of them singletons. CDR3 length: 13 amino acids. The V end lost 5 bases, the J end lost 3 bases, and 9 bases lay between the germline ends. Germline assignment: CDR1 PRHDT and CDR2 FYEKMQ (reference sequence). With respect to this clonotype: Its antigen remains unknown.

Specimen: PBMCs, collected 5 days after the first yellow fever vaccination. This sequence joins TRBV13 and TRBJ2-3, with D possibly TRBD1 on 5 matching bases. The source is a man between 18 and 29 years old who received the YFV17D yellow fever vaccine. The CDR3 nucleotides read TGTGCCAGCAGCGTCAGGGCGACAGATACGCAGTATTTT. Residues: CASSVRATDTQYF.